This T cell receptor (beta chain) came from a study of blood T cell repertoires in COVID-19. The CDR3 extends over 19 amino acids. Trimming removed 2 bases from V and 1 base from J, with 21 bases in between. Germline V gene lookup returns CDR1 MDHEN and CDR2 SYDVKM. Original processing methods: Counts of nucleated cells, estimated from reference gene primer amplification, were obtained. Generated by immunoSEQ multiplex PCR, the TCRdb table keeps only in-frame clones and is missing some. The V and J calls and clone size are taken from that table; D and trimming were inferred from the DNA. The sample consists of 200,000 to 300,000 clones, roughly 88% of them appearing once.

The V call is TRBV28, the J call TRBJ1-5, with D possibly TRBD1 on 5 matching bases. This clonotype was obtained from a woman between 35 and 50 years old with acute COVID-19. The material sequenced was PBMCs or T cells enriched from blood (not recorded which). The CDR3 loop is CASSLEAGREDSSNQPQHF. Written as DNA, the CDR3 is TGTGCCAGCAGTTTAGAGGCAGGGCGAGAGGATTCGAGCAATCAGCCCCAGCATTTT.